This entry lists 6 T cell receptor beta chains sequenced from one sample in a study of OX40 agonist ivuxolimab in advanced cancers. Clones were sequenced by immunoSEQ multiplex PCR, and TCRdb holds only the in-frame ones, with some missing. The sample lists 40,000 to 45,000 clones, more than 70% occurring once. The input for sequencing was CD4+ or CD8+ T cells sorted from blood, taken in a trial of the OX40 agonist ivuxolimab. The source of these receptors is an adult with an advanced solid tumor such as melanoma, head and neck, liver or kidney cancer.

This clone was detected only once. V is TRBV28 and J is TRBJ1-5, with TRBD1 as a possible D gene (6 bases). The CDR3 totals 18 residues. Trimming took 3 bases from V and 4 from J, leaving 22 bases between them. Germline CDR1 MDHEN, CDR2 SYDVKM. This chain's CDR3 is CASSLSVGGKTGNQPQHF. As DNA, the CDR3 is TGTGCCAGCAGTTTGAGTGTCGGGGGCAAAACGGGGAATCAGCCCCAGCATTTT.

This chain joins TRBV27 and TRBJ2-3; 12 bases line up with TRBD2. V lost 3 bases to trimming and J lost 4 bases; unmatched junction nucleotides: 8. Germline V lookup: CDR1 MNHEY, CDR2 SMNVEV (reference sequence). The length of the CDR3 is 17 residues. CDR3 bases: TGTGCCAGCAGTTTCTCAACTAGCGGGAGGTGGGCAGATACGCAGTATTTT. Encoded protein: CASSFSTSGRWADTQYF.

The CDR3 coding sequence is TGTGCCACCATGGGCGGGGTTTTCGCCACAGATACGCAGTATTTT. Translating gives CATMGGVFATDTQYF. The gene calls are TRBV10-3 and TRBJ2-3, with a possible D match to TRBD2 (6 bases). Germline CDR1 and CDR2: ENHRY and SYGVKD. CDR3 size: 15 residues. Trimming took 10 bases from V and 2 from J, leaving 19 bases between them.

CDR3 region: CASRRQGEGYGYTF. CDR3 nucleotides: TGTGCCAGCAGGAGACAGGGGGAGGGCTATGGCTACACCTTC. This chain connects TRBV6-6 to TRBJ1-2; 9 bases align to TRBD1. The CDR3 has 14 residues. Per the germline V gene, CDR1 is MNHNY and CDR2 is SVGAGI (reference sequence). V was clipped by 6 bases and J by 4 bases; unmatched bases: 6.

The V gene is TRBV11-1, the J gene TRBJ2-4, with 12 bases fitting TRBD1. J was trimmed by 5 bases and V by 3 bases; bases with no gene match: 5. Germline CDR1 reads SGHAT; CDR2 reads FQDESV (reference sequence). The CDR3 runs to 16 residues. Here the CDR3 reads CASSLSGTGGQNIQYF. The CDR3 nucleotides are TGTGCCAGCAGCTTGTCCGGGACAGGGGGCCAAAACATTCAGTACTTC.

V is TRBV7-2 and J is TRBJ2-3, with D perhaps being TRBD1 or TRBD2 (5 bases each). The CDR3 is made up of 15 amino acids. The germline CDR1 and CDR2 sequences are SGHTA and FQGNSA. Trimming removed 8 bases at V and 3 bases at J, with 18 bases between. The CDR3 coding sequence is TGTGCCAGCGGTCCGAGGGGCTCTTGGACAGATACGCAGTATTTT. As protein: CASGPRGSWTDTQYF. Drawing the rest from reference TRBV7-2 and TRBJ2-3, the complete variable domain is GAGVSQSPSNKVTEKGKDVELRCDPISGHTALYWYRQSLGQGLEFLIYFQGNSAPDKSGLPSDRFSAERTGGSVSTLTIQRTQQEDSAVYLCASGPRGSWTDTQYFGPGTRLTVL.